One sample yielded the 24 T cell receptor beta chains listed below, sequenced in a study of blood T cell repertoires in COVID-19. The assay was immunoSEQ multiplex PCR, and TCRdb's table has in-frame clones only and misses some. Here the sample spans 65,000 to 80,000 clones, 88% being singletons. The sample was peripheral blood. Source of these receptors: a man between 65 and 80 years old with active or convalescent COVID-19.

V and J are TRBV14 and TRBJ1-2; the D gene is possibly TRBD1 (5 bases). Trimming took 3 bases from V and 9 from J, leaving 14 bases between them. Germline CDR1 and CDR2: SGHDN and FVKESK. This CDR3 has 13 residues. The CDR3 protein is CASSQGRPGSYTF. The DNA for the CDR3 is TGTGCCAGCAGCCAGGGTCGTCCAGGGAGCTACACCTTC.

This sequence joins TRBV11-2 and TRBJ1-5; no definite D call. Germline V gene data show CDR1 as SGHAT and CDR2 as FQNNGV. The CDR3 consists of 13 residues. Trimming removed 1 base from V and 6 bases from J, with 7 bases in between. CDR3 loop: CASSLGPGQPQHF. The CDR3 bases are TGTGCCAGCAGCTTAGGACCAGGTCAGCCCCAGCATTTT.

The chain is built from TRBV6-5 and TRBJ1-5, with a possible D match to TRBD1 (5 bases). Trimming left V 5 bases short and J 7 bases short, with 15 bases between. Germline V gene lookup returns CDR1 MNHEY and CDR2 SVGAGI. The CDR3 loop spans 14 amino acids. Here the CDR3 DNA reads TGTGCCAGCAGTCCCCGGGGGGGGGAACAGCCCCAGCATTTT. Encoded protein: CASSPRGGEQPQHF.

The rearrangement uses TRBV28 and TRBJ1-2; 7 bases match TRBD1. In germline, CDR1 is MDHEN, CDR2 SYDVKM. The CDR3 is made up of 13 amino acids. V lost 3 bases, J lost 6 bases, and 4 bases stayed unmatched. CDR3 bases: TGTGCCAGCAGTTTGGACAGGTTGAATGGCTACACCTTC. Translated: CASSLDRLNGYTF.

The chain uses TRBV10-3 and TRBJ2-3, with D possibly being TRBD1 (5 bases). The CDR3 totals 14 residues. Germline CDR1 reads ENHRY; CDR2 reads SYGVKD. Trimming removed 6 bases from V and 1 base from J, with 11 bases in between. CDR3 in amino acids: CAISQGRGTDTQYF. As DNA, the CDR3 is TGTGCCATCAGCCAGGGAAGGGGCACAGATACGCAGTATTTT.

This rearrangement joins TRBV7-9 to TRBJ2-5; 9 bases are shared with TRBD1. The CDR3 runs 13 residues. Germline V gene lookup returns CDR1 SEHNR and CDR2 FQNEAQ (reference sequence). With 5 bases clipped from V and 4 bases from J, the junction kept 2 bases outside the gene matches. CDR3 residues: CASSADRGETQYF. The CDR3 bases are TGTGCCAGCAGCGCGGACAGGGGAGAGACCCAGTACTTC.

The V gene is TRBV30, the J gene TRBJ1-1; D possibly corresponds to TRBD1 (6 bases). Looked up from germline, CDR1 is GTSNPN and CDR2 is SVGIG (reference sequence). This CDR3 has 14 residues. V was pared by 8 bases and J by 1 base, with 17 bases between. The CDR3 DNA reads as TGTGCCCCCGCCCGGACAGTCCCGAACACTGAAGCTTTCTTT. This sequence encodes CAPARTVPNTEAFF.

This rearrangement joins TRBV18 to TRBJ1-5; TRBD1 agrees at 9 bases. V shed 3 bases, J shed 5 bases, and the junction held 8 bases outside the gene matches. The CDR3 has 16 residues. The germline gives CDR1 KGHSH, CDR2 LQKENI. In DNA form, the CDR3 reads TGTGCCAGCTCACCTCCTGGACAGGGGCGTTATCAGCCCCAGCATTTT. Its protein is CASSPPGQGRYQPQHF.

The rearrangement uses TRBV30 and TRBJ1-1, with D possibly TRBD1 on 6 matching bases. This CDR3 contains 15 residues. V was trimmed by 1 base and J by 5 bases, leaving 17 bases between them. Germline-derived CDR1 and CDR2 are GTSNPN and SVGIG (reference sequence). This chain's CDR3 is CAWSGRQAIGTEAFF. The CDR3 DNA is TGTGCCTGGAGTGGGCGACAGGCTATCGGTACTGAAGCTTTCTTT.

This rearrangement joins TRBV5-1 to TRBJ1-2; 11 bases agree with TRBD1. Germline CDR1 SGHRS, CDR2 YFSETQ. V was pared by 0 bases and J by 5 bases, with 3 bases of the junction left unmatched. CDR3 size: 15 residues. The CDR3 sequence is CASSLGTGGGYGYTF. The CDR3 DNA reads TGCGCCAGCAGCTTGGGGACAGGGGGCGGTTATGGCTACACCTTC.

The rearrangement uses TRBV5-1 and TRBJ1-2; 7 nucleotides agree with TRBD1. After removal of 3 bases from V and 8 bases from J, the junction contained 13 bases not matched to a gene. This CDR3 comprises 15 residues. The V gene's germline CDR1 is SGHRS and CDR2 YFSETQ. Here the CDR3 DNA reads TGCGCCAGCAGCTCCTACGGACAGGAGGTAGAGGGCTACACCTTC. Translating gives CASSSYGQEVEGYTF.

This chain uses TRBV4-1 with TRBJ2-5; D perhaps matches TRBD2 (6 bases). Trimming stripped 0 bases from V and 8 bases from J, with 13 bases between. The CDR3 spans 14 residues. Germline V gives CDR1 MGHRA, CDR2 YSYEKL. The CDR3 nucleotides are TGCGCCAGCAGCCAAGAGGAGGGCTGGTACACCCAGTACTTC. This translates into CASSQEEGWYTQYF.

The chain links TRBV19 to TRBJ2-2; possible D gene TRBD2, 7 bases. The CDR3 is made up of 15 amino acids. The V end was cut by 3 bases, the J end by 3 bases, with 11 bases between. Germline values: CDR1 LNHDA, CDR2 SQIVND (reference sequence). The CDR3 loop reads CASSIGGADTGELFF. The CDR3 nucleotides read TGTGCCAGTAGTATTGGGGGGGCGGACACCGGGGAGCTGTTTTTT.

The chain links TRBV7-7 to TRBJ2-5; 8 nucleotides align to TRBD1. The CDR3 sequence is 15 residues long. Unmatched junction bases numbered 8, after V lost 4 bases and J lost 4 bases. Germline values: CDR1 SSHAT, CDR2 FNYEAQ (reference sequence). CDR3 loop: CASSSGGPSGETQYF. The CDR3, as DNA: TGTGCCAGCAGCTCAGGGGGCCCTTCGGGAGAGACCCAGTACTTC.

This sequence joins TRBV28 and TRBJ1-1, with 7 nucleotides matching TRBD1. This CDR3 has 14 amino acids. With 7 bases clipped from V and 5 bases from J, the junction kept 10 bases outside the gene matches. Germline loops: CDR1 MDHEN, CDR2 SYDVKM. CDR3 in DNA: TGTGCCAGCACACGGAGACAGGGACGGACTGAAGCTTTCTTT. Translation gives CASTRRQGRTEAFF.

This chain uses TRBV2 with TRBJ1-3; 7 bases map to TRBD1. After removal of 2 bases from V and 0 bases from J, the junction contained 7 bases not matched to a gene. The CDR3 loop spans 17 amino acids. Germline V gives CDR1 SNHLY, CDR2 FYNNEI. CDR3 loop: CASSEPGTALSGNTIYF. CDR3 sequence (DNA): TGTGCCAGCAGTGAACCGGGGACAGCACTCTCTGGAAACACCATATATTTT.

The chain recombines TRBV9 with TRBJ1-2, with 7 bases fitting TRBD1. The CDR3 runs to 14 residues. Germline CDR1 SGDLS, CDR2 YYNGEE. The V gene end was trimmed by 4 bases and the J gene end by 0 bases; junction bases not matched to a gene: 3. The CDR3 sequence: CASSRGQSNYGYTF. Here the CDR3 DNA reads TGTGCCAGCAGCAGGGGACAGTCTAACTATGGCTACACCTTC. Filled out from reference TRBV9 and TRBJ1-2, the complete variable domain reads DSGVTQTPKHLITATGQRVTLRCSPRSGDLSVYWYQQSLDQGLQFLIQYYNGEERAKGNILERFSAQQFPDLHSELNLSSLELGDSALYFCASSRGQSNYGYTFGSGTRLTVV.

This clone appeared a single time. The rearrangement links TRBV12-2 to TRBJ2-1; TRBD2 is taken as the D call from the table, unchecked against the DNA. TRBV12-2 is tagged as a pseudogene. The CDR3 is made up of 15 amino acids. This CDR3 is CASRLAYSSYNEQFF. CDR3 nucleotides: TGTGCAAGTCGCTTAGCGTATAGCTCCTACAATGAGCAGTTCTTC.

The chain uses TRBV4-1 and TRBJ2-5; D gene unclear. Looked up from germline, CDR1 is MGHRA and CDR2 is YSYEKL. Trimming took off 4 bases at V and 4 bases at J, with 4 bases between the two ends. There are 11 residues in the CDR3. The CDR3 DNA reads TGCGCCAGCAGCCTGCGAGAGACCCAGTACTTC. Translated: CASSLRETQYF.

This chain joins TRBV4-2 and TRBJ2-3; tentative D call: TRBD2 (7 bases). V lost 0 bases to trimming and J lost 5 bases, with 21 bases between them. This CDR3 has 18 amino acids. The germline V gene has CDR1 LGHNA and CDR2 YNFKEQ. Here the CDR3 reads CASSQEPRGAREGDTQYF. The CDR3 DNA sequence: TGTGCCAGCAGCCAAGAGCCACGGGGGGCTAGGGAGGGAGATACGCAGTATTTT.

The genes are TRBV3-1 (or the pseudogene TRBV3-2) and TRBJ2-4, with 11 bases matching TRBD2. This CDR3 comprises 16 residues. The trim removed 4 bases at V and 7 bases at J, leaving 9 bases unmatched. Germline V gives CDR1 LGHDT, CDR2 YNNKEL (reference sequence). CDR3 residues: CASSPGVAGGPNIQYF. CDR3 in DNA: TGTGCCAGCAGCCCCGGGGTAGCGGGGGGGCCTAACATTCAGTACTTC.

This chain joins TRBV6-1 and TRBJ2-5; weak D call: TRBD2 (5 bases). V gave up 3 bases and J gave up 2 bases, with 10 bases separating them. Germline V CDR1 and CDR2: MNHNS, SASEGT. CDR3 length: 14 residues. DNA for the CDR3: TGTGCCAGCAGTGAGAGCGGCAGGCAAGAGACCCAGTACTTC. Encoded protein: CASSESGRQETQYF.

The genes are TRBV20-1 and TRBJ1-2; D ambiguous. CDR1 and CDR2 from the germline V gene are DFQATT and SNEGSKA (reference sequence). The CDR3 totals 10 residues. Trimming stripped 4 bases from V and 3 bases from J, with 3 bases between. The CDR3 region has the DNA TGCAGTGCTACTCACTATGGCTACACCTTC. This sequence encodes CSATHYGYTF.

V and J are TRBV5-1 and TRBJ2-5, with a possible D match to TRBD2 (6 bases). The CDR3 sequence is 14 residues long. Germline V lookup: CDR1 SGHRS, CDR2 YFSETQ. Trimming removed 3 bases from V and 2 bases from J, with 11 bases in between. The CDR3 reads CASSSGTGQETQYF. In DNA, the CDR3 is TGCGCCAGCAGCTCCGGGACTGGACAAGAGACCCAGTACTTC.